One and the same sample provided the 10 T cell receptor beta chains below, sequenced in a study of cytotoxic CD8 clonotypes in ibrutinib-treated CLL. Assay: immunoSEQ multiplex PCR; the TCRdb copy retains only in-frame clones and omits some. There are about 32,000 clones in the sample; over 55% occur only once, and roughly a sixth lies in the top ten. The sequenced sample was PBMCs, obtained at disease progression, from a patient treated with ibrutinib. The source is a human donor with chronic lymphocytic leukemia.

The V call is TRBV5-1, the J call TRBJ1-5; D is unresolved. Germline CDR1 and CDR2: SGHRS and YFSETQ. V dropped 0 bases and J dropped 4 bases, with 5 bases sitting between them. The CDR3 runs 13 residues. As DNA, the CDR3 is TGCGCCAGCAGCTTGGACCGGAATCAGCCCCAGCATTTT. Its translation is CASSLDRNQPQHF.

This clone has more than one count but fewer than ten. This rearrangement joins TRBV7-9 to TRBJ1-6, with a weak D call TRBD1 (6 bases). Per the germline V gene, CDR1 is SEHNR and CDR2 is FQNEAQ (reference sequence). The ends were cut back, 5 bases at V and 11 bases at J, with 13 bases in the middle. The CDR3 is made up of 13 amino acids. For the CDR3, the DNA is TGTGCCAGCAGCCTCCCCCAGGGGACACCCCTCCACTTT. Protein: CASSLPQGTPLHF.

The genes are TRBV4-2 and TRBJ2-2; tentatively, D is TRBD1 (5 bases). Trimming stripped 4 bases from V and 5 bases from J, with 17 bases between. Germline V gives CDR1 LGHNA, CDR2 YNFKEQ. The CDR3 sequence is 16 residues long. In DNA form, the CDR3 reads TGTGCCAGCAGCCCCCGGCTAGGGGTTGGTACCGGGGAGCTGTTTTTT. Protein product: CASSPRLGVGTGELFF.

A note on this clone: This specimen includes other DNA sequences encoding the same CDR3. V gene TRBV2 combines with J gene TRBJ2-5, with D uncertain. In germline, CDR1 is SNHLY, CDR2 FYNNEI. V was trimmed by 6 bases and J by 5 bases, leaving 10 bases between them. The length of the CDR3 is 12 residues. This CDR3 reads CASRTTGETQYF. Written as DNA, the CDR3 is TGTGCCAGCAGGACGACGGGTGAGACCCAGTACTTC.

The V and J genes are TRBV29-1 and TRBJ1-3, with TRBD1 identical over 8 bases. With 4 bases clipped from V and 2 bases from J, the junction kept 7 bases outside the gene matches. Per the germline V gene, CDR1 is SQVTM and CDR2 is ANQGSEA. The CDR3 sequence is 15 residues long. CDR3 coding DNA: TGCAGCGTTGGACAGGGGAGTATGGCTGGAAACACCATATATTTT. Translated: CSVGQGSMAGNTIYF.

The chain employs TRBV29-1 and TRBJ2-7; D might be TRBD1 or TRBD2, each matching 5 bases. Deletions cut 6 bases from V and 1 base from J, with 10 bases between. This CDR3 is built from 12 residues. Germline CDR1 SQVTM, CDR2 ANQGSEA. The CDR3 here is CSVEGLSYEQYF. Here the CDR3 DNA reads TGCAGCGTAGAGGGGTTATCCTACGAGCAGTACTTC.

The CDR3: CASSPTGGQETQYF. The CDR3 nucleotides are TGCGCCAGCAGCCCAACAGGGGGCCAAGAGACCCAGTACTTC. This sequence joins TRBV5-1 and TRBJ2-5; TRBD1 matches at 8 bases. This CDR3 is 14 amino acids long. Per germline, CDR1 SGHRS and CDR2 YFSETQ. Trimming cost V 4 bases and J 1 base; bases outside gene matches: 3.

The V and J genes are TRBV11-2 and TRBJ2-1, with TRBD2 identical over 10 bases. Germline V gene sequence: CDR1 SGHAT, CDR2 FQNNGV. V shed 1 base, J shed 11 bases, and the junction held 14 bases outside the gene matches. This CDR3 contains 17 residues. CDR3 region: CASSLVTRALAGEKQFF. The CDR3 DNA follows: TGTGCCAGCAGCTTAGTTACCCGGGCTCTAGCGGGGGAGAAGCAGTTCTTC. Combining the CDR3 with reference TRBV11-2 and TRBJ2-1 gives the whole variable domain EAGVAQSPRYKIIEKRQSVAFWCNPISGHATLYWYQQILGQGPKLLIQFQNNGVVDDSQLPKDRFSAERLKGVDSTLKIQPAKLEDSAVYLCASSLVTRALAGEKQFFGPGTRLTVL.

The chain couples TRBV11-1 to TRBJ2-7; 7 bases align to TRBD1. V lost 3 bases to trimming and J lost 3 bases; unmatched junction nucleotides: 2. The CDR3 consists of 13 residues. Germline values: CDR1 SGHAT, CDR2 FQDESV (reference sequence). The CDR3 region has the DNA TGTGCCAGCAGCTTGGGACAGAACTACGAGCAGTACTTC. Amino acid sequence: CASSLGQNYEQYF.

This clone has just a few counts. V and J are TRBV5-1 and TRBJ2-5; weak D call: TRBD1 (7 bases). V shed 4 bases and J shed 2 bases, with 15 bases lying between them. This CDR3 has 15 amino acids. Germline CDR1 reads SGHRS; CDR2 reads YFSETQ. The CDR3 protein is CASSGGTVGQETQYF. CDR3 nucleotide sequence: TGCGCCAGCAGCGGGGGGACAGTAGGACAAGAGACCCAGTACTTC.